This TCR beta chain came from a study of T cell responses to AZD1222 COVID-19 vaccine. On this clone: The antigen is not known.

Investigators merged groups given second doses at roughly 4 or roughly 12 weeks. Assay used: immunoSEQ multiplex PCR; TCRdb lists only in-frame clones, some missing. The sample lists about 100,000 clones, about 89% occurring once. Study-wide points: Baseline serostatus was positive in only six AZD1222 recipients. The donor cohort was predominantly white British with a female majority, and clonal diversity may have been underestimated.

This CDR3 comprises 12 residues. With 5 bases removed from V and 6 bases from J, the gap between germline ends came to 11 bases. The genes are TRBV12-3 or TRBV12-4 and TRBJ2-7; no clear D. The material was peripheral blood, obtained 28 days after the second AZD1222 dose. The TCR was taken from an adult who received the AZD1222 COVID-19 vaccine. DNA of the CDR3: TGTGCCAGCAGTCTAAGTAGGTCCGAGCAGTACTTC. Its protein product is CASSLSRSEQYF.